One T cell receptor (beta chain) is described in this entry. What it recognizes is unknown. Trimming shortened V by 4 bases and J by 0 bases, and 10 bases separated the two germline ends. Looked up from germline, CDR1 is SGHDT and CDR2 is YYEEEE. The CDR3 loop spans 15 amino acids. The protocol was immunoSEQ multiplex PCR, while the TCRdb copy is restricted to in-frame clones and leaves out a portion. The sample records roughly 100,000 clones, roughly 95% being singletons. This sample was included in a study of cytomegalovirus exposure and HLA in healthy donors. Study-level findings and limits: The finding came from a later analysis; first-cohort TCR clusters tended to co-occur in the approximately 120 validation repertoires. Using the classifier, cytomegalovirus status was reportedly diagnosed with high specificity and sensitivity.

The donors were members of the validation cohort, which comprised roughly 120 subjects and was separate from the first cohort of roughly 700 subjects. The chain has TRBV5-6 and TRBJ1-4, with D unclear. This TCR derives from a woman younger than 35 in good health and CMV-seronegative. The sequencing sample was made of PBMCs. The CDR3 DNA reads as TGTGCCAGCAGCGAAAACGGTGCAACTAATGAAAAACTGTTTTTT. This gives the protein CASSENGATNEKLFF.